The 3 T cell receptor beta chains below were found in one sample sequenced in a study of T cells in Graves' hyperthyroidism and ophthalmopathy. RNA transcripts served as the template for amplifying TCR beta CDR3 regions. Carried out on the TCR CDR3, a first-round RT-PCR used the HTBI primer set. Each CDR3 protein is one row after TCRdb ran MiXCR on the multiplex PCR reads. The sample records more than 500,000 distinct CDR3 sequences, 15% to 20% being singletons. The material sequenced was blood. All receptors come from a woman between 25 and 40 years old with Graves' hyperthyroidism.

In this sample, this clonotype turned up many times. The V call is TRBV7-3, the J call TRBJ1-5, with D unresolved. Trimming took off 5 bases at V and 2 bases at J, with 16 bases between the two ends. This CDR3 comprises 16 residues. Germline V lookup: CDR1 SGHTA, CDR2 FQGTGA. As DNA, the CDR3 is TGTGCCAGCAGCCCACTTCCTGATCAGGGCAATCAGCCCCAGCATTTT. This gives the protein CASSPLPDQGNQPQHF.

CDR3 loop: CASSLGRDRVLSEKLFF. CDR3 in DNA: TGTGCCAGCAGCTTAGGCCGGGACAGGGTTCTTTCTGAAAAACTGTTTTTT. J is TRBJ1-4 and V is TRBV13; 9 bases map to TRBD1. J gave up 7 bases and V 0 bases, and 9 bases lay outside the gene matches. Germline V gives CDR1 PRHDT, CDR2 FYEKMQ (reference sequence). The CDR3 consists of 17 residues.

This chain connects TRBV20-1 to TRBJ1-2, with TRBD1 identical over 8 bases. V was pared by 4 bases and J by 8 bases, with 9 bases of the junction left unmatched. This CDR3 is built from 13 residues. Germline-derived CDR1 and CDR2 are DFQATT and SNEGSKA (reference sequence). Here the CDR3 reads CSATVQGAKGYTF. CDR3 coding DNA: TGCAGTGCTACCGTCCAGGGGGCGAAGGGCTACACCTTC.